This T cell receptor (beta chain) was documented in a study of OX40 agonist ivuxolimab in advanced cancers. About the study as a whole: Ivuxolimab, which targeted the costimulatory receptor OX40 (CD134), was an agonistic, fully human IgG2 monoclonal antibody. The paper covers the monotherapy dose-escalation part of the phase I ivuxolimab trial, which included N ≈ 50 patients. Prior anti-PD-1, anti-PD-L1 or anti-CTLA-4 therapy was permitted, and checkpoint inhibitors had been received by about 44% of dose-escalation patients. Partial responses were achieved by three dose-escalation patients, of whom one had hepatocellular carcinoma and two had cutaneous melanoma. Of the roughly 54 patients in dose escalation, some 19 had hepatocellular carcinoma, approximately 15 had melanoma, 9 had renal cell carcinoma and 9 had head and neck cancer. The dose-escalation cohort was almost 85% male with a mean age of approximately 60 years, ranging from roughly 23 to 85. Intravenous ivuxolimab was administered to patients every 2 weeks at six dose levels: 0.01, 0.1, 0.3, 1.5, 3 and 10 mg/kg. Peripheral TCRbeta sequencing aimed to test whether ivuxolimab altered TCR sequence diversity and caused clonal T-cell expansion. What the work shows at the level of the full study, not this receptor alone: Which antigens the clonally expanded peripheral T cells were specific for was not determined. After ivuxolimab, CD8+ T cells had more expanded clones than CD4+ T cells on average. In partial responders in the 0.1-3.0 mg/kg groups, normalized peripheral clonal expansion was found to be among the lowest, especially among CD8+ T cells. At doses from 0.1 to 3.0 mg/kg, clonal expansion was seen in both CD4+ and CD8+ blood T cells between baseline and week 6. Low levels of normalized T-cell clonal expansion were also seen in some patients who did not respond.

V gives up 5 bases and J gives up 2 bases, and the segment between their germline ends measures 7 bases. The CDR3 numbers 13 residues from cysteine through phenylalanine. CDR3 DNA is the only sequence kept; it has 39 bases, read in frame from the first base. CDR1 SGHTA and CDR2 FQGNSA are derived from the germline V gene. Genomic DNA was extracted from sorted cells for sequencing of the TCRbeta CDR3 region. TCRbeta CDR3 regions were sequenced using the immunoSEQ Assay. The table comes from immuneACCESS by way of TCRdb, which keeps in-frame sequences with V and J called. Part of the clones is missing from these tables; in studies checked, under half for an unresolved V gene and the rest for unknown reasons. Here the sample has 55,000 to 80,000 clones; 80% to 95% occur a single time. The ten largest clones add up to 0.5% to 0.75% of the sample. Patients with autoimmune disease history or receiving systemic immunosuppression were excluded from the trial. Peripheral blood for TCR sequencing was collected from all dose cohorts at baseline, on cycle 4 day 1, and on cycle 7 day 1. The samples were drawn from a first-in-human, open-label, multicenter phase I dose-escalation trial of ivuxolimab. Adults with locally advanced or metastatic melanoma, renal cell carcinoma, hepatocellular carcinoma or head and neck squamous cell carcinoma were enrolled in the trial. Before TCR sequencing, CD4+ T cells and CD8+ T cells were sorted from peripheral blood as separate populations.

Turning to this clone: The clone's antigen remains unknown. Per-nucleotide qualities are absent, and no much larger clonotype sits a single base away.

The TCR sequence derives from an adult with an advanced solid tumor such as melanoma, head and neck, liver or kidney cancer. Sample: CD4+ or CD8+ T cells sorted from blood, taken in a trial of the OX40 agonist ivuxolimab. The rearranged chain carries TRBV7-2 and TRBJ1-5; 5 matching bases give a weak D call of TRBD1. The CDR3 here reads CASSRGGNQPQHF. DNA sequence: TGTGCCAGCAGCAGGGGCGGCAATCAGCCCCAGCATTTT.